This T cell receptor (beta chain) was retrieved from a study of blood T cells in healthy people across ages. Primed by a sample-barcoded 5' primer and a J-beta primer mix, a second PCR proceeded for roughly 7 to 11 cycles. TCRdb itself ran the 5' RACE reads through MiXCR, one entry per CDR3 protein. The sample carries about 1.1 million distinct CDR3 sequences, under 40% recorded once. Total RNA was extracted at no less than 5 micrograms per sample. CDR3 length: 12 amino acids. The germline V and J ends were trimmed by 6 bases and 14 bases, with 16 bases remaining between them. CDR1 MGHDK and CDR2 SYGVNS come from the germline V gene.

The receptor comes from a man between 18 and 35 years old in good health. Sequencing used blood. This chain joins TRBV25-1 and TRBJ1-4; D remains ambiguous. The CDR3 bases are TGTGCCAGCAGGGACCTCCCCGGTGGGCTGTTTTTT. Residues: CASRDLPGGLFF.